These 26 T cell receptor beta chains came from one sample sequenced in a study of technical replicates of blood from a handful of donors. The repertoire was sequenced with immunoSEQ multiplex PCR; TCRdb's copy has only in-frame clones and lacks some. The sample holds around 97,000 clones, around 96% seen once. The specimen sequenced was T cells isolated from PBMCs. These receptors were collected from a human donor in good health.

This CDR3 is CASSYQGPSLGEQYF. Written as DNA, the CDR3 is TGTGCCAGCAGTTATCAGGGGCCCTCCCTGGGGGAGCAGTACTTC. The chain has TRBV6-5 and TRBJ2-5; D possibly corresponds to TRBD1 (6 bases). Trimming cost V 3 bases and J 11 bases, with 22 bases left between them. The CDR3 has 15 amino acids. The V gene's germline CDR1 is MNHEY and CDR2 SVGAGI.

The V call is TRBV19, the J call TRBJ2-1; 9 bases map to TRBD2. After removal of 1 base from V and 7 bases from J, the junction contained 2 bases not matched to a gene. The length of the CDR3 is 14 residues. Per the germline V gene, CDR1 is LNHDA and CDR2 is SQIVND (reference sequence). In DNA, the CDR3 is TGTGCCAGTAGTATAGTAGCGGGAGATAATGAGCAGTTCTTC. As protein: CASSIVAGDNEQFF.

The chain employs TRBV28 and TRBJ2-3; a possible D gene is TRBD2 (6 bases). The V end was cut by 6 bases, the J end by 4 bases, with 20 bases between. The CDR3 contains 16 residues. Germline values: CDR1 MDHEN, CDR2 SYDVKM. The CDR3 sequence: CASRTPYAGLPDTQYF. The CDR3 DNA follows: TGTGCCAGCAGGACCCCTTATGCGGGGCTCCCAGATACGCAGTATTTT.

V and J are TRBV28 and TRBJ1-3; D might be TRBD1 (5 bases). The V end lost 6 bases, the J end lost 0 bases, and 21 bases lay between the germline ends. The CDR3 contains 18 residues. The germline V gene has CDR1 MDHEN and CDR2 SYDVKM. The CDR3 is CASSEINPRGGSGNTIYF. The CDR3 coding sequence is TGTGCCAGCAGCGAGATTAATCCCCGGGGGGGCTCTGGAAACACCATATATTTT.

This clone was observed a handful of times. This chain uses TRBV27 with TRBJ1-1; D is possibly TRBD1 (5 bases). CDR1 MNHEY and CDR2 SMNVEV come from the germline V gene (reference sequence). The CDR3 is made up of 12 amino acids. Deletions cut 2 bases from V and 6 bases from J, with 7 bases between. The CDR3 region has the DNA TGTGCCAGCAGTTTAGCGGGGGCTGAAGCTTTCTTT. Translated, it gives CASSLAGAEAFF.

Written as DNA, the CDR3 is TGTGCCAGTAGGTCGGGATTGTATGGCTACACCTTC. This gives the protein CASRSGLYGYTF. The rearrangement joins TRBV19 to TRBJ1-2, with D unclear. Per germline, CDR1 LNHDA and CDR2 SQIVND (reference sequence). The CDR3 runs to 12 residues. Trimming removed 6 bases at V and 5 bases at J, with 10 bases between.

This rearrangement joins TRBV2 to TRBJ2-1, with D perhaps matching TRBD1 (5 bases). Germline values: CDR1 SNHLY, CDR2 FYNNEI. V lost 4 bases, J lost 4 bases, and 11 bases lay in between. The CDR3 length is 14 residues. The CDR3 sequence is CASSGDRIYNEQFF. The CDR3 DNA reads as TGTGCCAGCAGTGGTGACAGAATATACAATGAGCAGTTCTTC.

J is TRBJ1-1 and V is TRBV7-9; D is undetermined. In germline, CDR1 is SEHNR, CDR2 FQNEAQ (reference sequence). The V end was cut by 2 bases, the J end by 3 bases, with 7 bases between. The length of the CDR3 is 13 residues. CDR3 sequence (DNA): TGTGCCAGCAGCTTACAAGCCGACACTGAAGCTTTCTTT. Protein sequence: CASSLQADTEAFF. Drawing the rest from reference TRBV7-9 and TRBJ1-1, the complete variable domain is DTGVSQNPRHKITKRGQNVTFRCDPISEHNRLYWYRQTLGQGPEFLTYFQNEAQLEKSRLLSDRFSAERPKGSFSTLEIQRTEQGDSAMYLCASSLQADTEAFFGQGTRLTVV.

This chain links TRBV4-2 with TRBJ2-1; 7 bases are shared with TRBD2. The CDR3 has 15 amino acids. The J segment lost 4 bases and the V segment lost 3 bases, leaving 6 bases of the junction unmatched. From germline, CDR1 is LGHNA and CDR2 YNFKEQ. The chain's CDR3 is CASSQQRDFYNEQFF. In DNA form, the CDR3 reads TGTGCCAGCAGCCAGCAGCGGGACTTTTACAATGAGCAGTTCTTC.

The chain couples TRBV7-6 to TRBJ2-7, with TRBD1 identical over 9 bases. The CDR3 runs to 15 residues. Unmatched junction bases numbered 4, after V lost 1 base and J lost 3 bases. Germline assignment: CDR1 SGHVS and CDR2 FNYEAQ. The CDR3 DNA sequence: TGTGCCAGCAGCTTAGGTGGGACAGGGTTCTACGAGCAGTACTTC. Its translation is CASSLGGTGFYEQYF.

CDR3 bases: TGCAGTGCCGACGGGGGGAACGAGCAGTACTTC. Its translation: CSADGGNEQYF. The J gene is TRBJ2-7, the V gene TRBV20-1; TRBD2 aligns across 7 bases. CDR1 is DFQATT and CDR2 is SNEGSKA in the germline V gene (reference sequence). The CDR3 spans 11 residues. The V and J ends lost 6 bases and 5 bases, in that order; junction bases with no gene match: 4.

V gene TRBV7-9 combines with J gene TRBJ1-5, with 7 positions matching TRBD1. J lost 4 bases, V lost 8 bases, and 2 bases had no gene match. From germline, CDR1 is SEHNR and CDR2 FQNEAQ (reference sequence). This CDR3 region has 12 residues. CDR3 DNA sequence: TGTGCCAGCGGACAGGTAAATCAGCCCCAGCATTTT. Protein sequence: CASGQVNQPQHF.

The chain employs TRBV4-1 and TRBJ1-2; unclear D gene. V lost 1 base and J 0 bases, leaving 12 bases between the germline ends. The CDR3 is made up of 16 amino acids. Germline lookup yields CDR1 MGHRA and CDR2 YSYEKL. This chain's CDR3 is CASSQVREGANYGYTF. CDR3 bases: TGCGCCAGCAGCCAAGTGAGGGAGGGTGCTAACTATGGCTACACCTTC.

This chain joins TRBV6-4 and TRBJ2-2; TRBD1 agrees at 8 bases. The CDR3 is made up of 15 amino acids. V was pared by 3 bases and J by 4 bases, with 4 bases of the junction left unmatched. Germline V gene sequence: CDR1 MRHNA, CDR2 SNTAGT. In DNA, the CDR3 is TGTGCCAGCAGTGAAGGACAGGGACTCACCGGGGAGCTGTTTTTT. The encoded protein is CASSEGQGLTGELFF.

The chain's CDR3 is CASSLVGGGNTGELFF. In DNA, the CDR3 is TGTGCCAGCAGCCTCGTGGGGGGAGGGAACACCGGGGAGCTGTTTTTT. This chain connects TRBV7-7 to TRBJ2-2; D is possibly TRBD2 (6 bases). In germline, CDR1 is SSHAT, CDR2 FNYEAQ (reference sequence). There are 16 residues in the CDR3. V dropped 5 bases and J dropped 1 base, with 14 bases sitting between them.

The CDR3 region has the DNA TGTGCCAGCAGCAGGCCAGGGGGCGAGGACTATGGCTACACCTTC. It yields the protein CASSRPGGEDYGYTF. J is TRBJ1-2 and V is TRBV7-9; 8 nucleotides agree with TRBD1. Germline assignment: CDR1 SEHNR and CDR2 FQNEAQ (reference sequence). The CDR3 runs 15 residues. Trimming at V came to 5 bases and at J to 3 bases, leaving 8 bases not matched to a gene. Full variable domain (outside the CDR3, taken from reference TRBV7-9 and TRBJ1-2): DTGVSQNPRHKITKRGQNVTFRCDPISEHNRLYWYRQTLGQGPEFLTYFQNEAQLEKSRLLSDRFSAERPKGSFSTLEIQRTEQGDSAMYLCASSRPGGEDYGYTFGSGTRLTVV.

The genes are TRBV28 and TRBJ2-6; no reliable D call. Trimming stripped 3 bases from V and 1 base from J, with 4 bases between. Germline V gives CDR1 MDHEN, CDR2 SYDVKM. This CDR3 contains 14 residues. The CDR3 coding sequence is TGTGCCAGCAGTTTCCCATCTGGGGCCAACGTCCTGACTTTC. It translates to CASSFPSGANVLTF.

The rearrangement links TRBV4-3 to TRBJ1-1, with unresolved D. Germline lookup yields CDR1 LGHNA and CDR2 YSLEER. The CDR3 runs to 15 residues. Trimming removed 0 bases at V and 10 bases at J, with 18 bases between. CDR3 in amino acids: CASSQDTGLHLSAFF. The CDR3 DNA sequence: TGCGCCAGCAGCCAAGACACTGGACTGCATCTATCAGCTTTCTTT.

The V call is TRBV27, the J call TRBJ2-1; TRBD1 matches 7 bases. The CDR3 length is 14 residues. V was pared by 5 bases and J by 5 bases, with 6 bases of the junction left unmatched. Germline values: CDR1 MNHEY, CDR2 SMNVEV (reference sequence). Here the CDR3 reads CASSRGRLNNEQFF. The CDR3 DNA reads as TGTGCCAGCAGTAGGGGGCGCTTAAACAATGAGCAGTTCTTC.

This chain joins TRBV6-5 and TRBJ1-5; unclear D gene. Trimming stripped 4 bases from V and 1 base from J, with 11 bases between. In germline, CDR1 is MNHEY, CDR2 SVGAGI. The CDR3 loop spans 15 amino acids. CDR3 in DNA: TGTGCCAGCAGTTTTTCCAGACAAAGCAATCAGCCCCAGCATTTT. This codes for CASSFSRQSNQPQHF.

This chain connects TRBV9 to TRBJ1-1; no clear D. V gave up 3 bases and J gave up 3 bases, with 15 bases separating them. The CDR3 consists of 15 residues. Looked up from germline, CDR1 is SGDLS and CDR2 is YYNGEE. The CDR3 region has the DNA TGTGCCAGCAGCGCTCGTACTGCCCCATACACTGAAGCTTTCTTT. Its protein product is CASSARTAPYTEAFF.

The rearrangement uses TRBV11-3 and TRBJ1-1, with D hard to call. V was clipped by 4 bases and J by 1 base, with 4 bases between them. Germline-derived CDR1 and CDR2 are SGHNT and YENEEA. CDR3 length: 12 residues. CDR3 nucleotide sequence: TGTGCCAGCAGCTCACAGAACACTGAAGCTTTCTTT. Encoded protein: CASSSQNTEAFF.

The chain's CDR3 is CASSPGQDYGYTF. CDR3 nucleotide sequence: TGTGCCAGCAGCCCAGGGCAGGACTATGGCTACACCTTC. V usage is TRBV5-5 and J usage is TRBJ1-2; D is perhaps TRBD1 (5 bases). Trimming stripped 4 bases from V and 3 bases from J, with 10 bases between. The CDR3 runs 13 residues. Germline V CDR1 and CDR2: SGHKS, YYEKEE (reference sequence).

The J gene is TRBJ1-2, the V gene TRBV19; D perhaps matches TRBD1 (6 bases). Trimming took 9 bases from V and 3 from J, leaving 20 bases between them. Germline CDR1 LNHDA, CDR2 SQIVND (reference sequence). The CDR3 has 15 amino acids. Written as DNA, the CDR3 is TGTGCCAGCGGCCTACAGGGTAATGGGGACTATGGCTACACCTTC. Translation: CASGLQGNGDYGYTF.

This chain uses TRBV5-1 with TRBJ2-5, with D unclear. Trimming removed 2 bases from V and 5 bases from J, with 4 bases in between. CDR3 length equals 11 residues. Per the germline V gene, CDR1 is SGHRS and CDR2 is YFSETQ. The DNA of the CDR3 is TGCGCCAGCAGCTTAGAGGAGACCCAGTACTTC. It is translated as CASSLEETQYF. Full variable domain (missing parts from reference TRBV5-1 and TRBJ2-5): KAGVTQTPRYLIKTRGQQVTLSCSPISGHRSVSWYQQTPGQGLQFLFEYFSETQRNKGNFPGRFSGRQFSNSRSEMNVSTLELGDSALYLCASSLEETQYFGPGTRLLVL.

The chain recombines TRBV19 with TRBJ2-5, with a tentative D call TRBD2 (6 bases). The V and J ends lost 6 bases and 5 bases respectively, with 16 bases between them. The CDR3 runs 14 residues. CDR1 LNHDA and CDR2 SQIVND come from the germline V gene (reference sequence). CDR3 sequence reads: CASRSGGGRETQYF. The CDR3 DNA is TGTGCCAGTAGGTCAGGAGGTGGGAGGGAGACCCAGTACTTC.